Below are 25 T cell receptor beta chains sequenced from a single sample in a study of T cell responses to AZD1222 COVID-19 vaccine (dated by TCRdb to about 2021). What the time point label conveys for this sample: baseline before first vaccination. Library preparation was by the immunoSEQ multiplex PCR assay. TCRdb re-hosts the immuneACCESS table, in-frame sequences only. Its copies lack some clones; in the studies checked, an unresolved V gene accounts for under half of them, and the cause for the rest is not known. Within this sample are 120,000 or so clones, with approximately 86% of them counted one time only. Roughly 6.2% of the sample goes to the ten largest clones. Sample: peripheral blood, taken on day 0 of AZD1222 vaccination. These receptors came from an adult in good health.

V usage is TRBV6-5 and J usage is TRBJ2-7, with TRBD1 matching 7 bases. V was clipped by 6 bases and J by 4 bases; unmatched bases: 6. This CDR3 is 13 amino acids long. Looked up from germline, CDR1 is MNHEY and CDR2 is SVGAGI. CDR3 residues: CASRPTGKYEQYF. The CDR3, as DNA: TGTGCCAGCAGGCCGACAGGGAAGTACGAGCAGTACTTC.

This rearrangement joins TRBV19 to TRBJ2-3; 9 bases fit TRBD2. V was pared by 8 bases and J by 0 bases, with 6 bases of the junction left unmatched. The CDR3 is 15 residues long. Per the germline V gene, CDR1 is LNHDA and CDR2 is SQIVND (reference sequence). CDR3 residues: CASESGTSSTDTQYF. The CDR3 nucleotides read TGTGCCAGTGAGTCCGGGACTAGCAGCACAGATACGCAGTATTTT.

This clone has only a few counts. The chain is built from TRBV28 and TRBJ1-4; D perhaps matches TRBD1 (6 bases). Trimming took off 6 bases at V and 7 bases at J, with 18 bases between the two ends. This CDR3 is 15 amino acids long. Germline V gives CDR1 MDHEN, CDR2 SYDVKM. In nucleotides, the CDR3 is TGTGCCAGCAGCTCCCCACAGGGCTATGCTGAAAAACTGTTTTTT. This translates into CASSSPQGYAEKLFF.

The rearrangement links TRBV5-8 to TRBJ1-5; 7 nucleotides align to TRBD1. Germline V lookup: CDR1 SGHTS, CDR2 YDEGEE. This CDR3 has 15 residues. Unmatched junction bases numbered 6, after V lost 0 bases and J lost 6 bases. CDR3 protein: CASSLVGRGGQPQHF. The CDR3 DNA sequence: TGTGCCAGCAGCTTGGTTGGCAGGGGGGGTCAGCCCCAGCATTTT.

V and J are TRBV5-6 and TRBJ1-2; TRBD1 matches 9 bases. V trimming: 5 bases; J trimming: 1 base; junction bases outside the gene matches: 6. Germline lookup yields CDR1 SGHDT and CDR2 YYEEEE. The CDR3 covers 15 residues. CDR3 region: CASSRTGANNYGYTF. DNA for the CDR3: TGTGCCAGCAGTCGGACAGGGGCCAATAACTATGGCTACACCTTC.

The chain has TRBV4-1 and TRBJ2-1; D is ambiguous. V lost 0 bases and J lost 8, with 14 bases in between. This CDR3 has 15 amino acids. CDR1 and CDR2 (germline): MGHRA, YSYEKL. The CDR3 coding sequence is TGCGCCAGCAGCCAAGAAGCATTACGGGTGTATGAGCAGTTCTTC. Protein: CASSQEALRVYEQFF.

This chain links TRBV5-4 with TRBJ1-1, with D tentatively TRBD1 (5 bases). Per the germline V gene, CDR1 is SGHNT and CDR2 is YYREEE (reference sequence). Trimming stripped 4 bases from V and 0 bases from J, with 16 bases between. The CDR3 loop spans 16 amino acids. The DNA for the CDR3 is TGTGCCAGCAGCCCCTCCGTTGACAGAATGAACACTGAAGCTTTCTTT. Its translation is CASSPSVDRMNTEAFF. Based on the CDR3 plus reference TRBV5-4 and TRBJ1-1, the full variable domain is ETGVTQSPTHLIKTRGQQVTLRCSSQSGHNTVSWYQQALGQGPQFIFQYYREEENGRGNFPPRFSGLQFPNYSSELNVNALELDDSALYLCASSPSVDRMNTEAFFGQGTRLTVV.

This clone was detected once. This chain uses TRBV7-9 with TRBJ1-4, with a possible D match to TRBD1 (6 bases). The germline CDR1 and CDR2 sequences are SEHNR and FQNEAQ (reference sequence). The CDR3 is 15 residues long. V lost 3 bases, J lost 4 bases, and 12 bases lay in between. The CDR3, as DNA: TGTGCCAGCAGCTTCCAGGGGCCCTATAATGAAAAACTGTTTTTT. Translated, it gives CASSFQGPYNEKLFF.

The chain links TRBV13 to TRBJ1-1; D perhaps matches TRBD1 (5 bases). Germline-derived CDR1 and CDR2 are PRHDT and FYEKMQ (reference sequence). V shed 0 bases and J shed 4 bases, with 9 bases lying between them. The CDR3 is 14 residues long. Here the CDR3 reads CASSLGLGTTEAFF. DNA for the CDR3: TGTGCCAGCAGCTTAGGCCTCGGGACCACTGAAGCTTTCTTT.

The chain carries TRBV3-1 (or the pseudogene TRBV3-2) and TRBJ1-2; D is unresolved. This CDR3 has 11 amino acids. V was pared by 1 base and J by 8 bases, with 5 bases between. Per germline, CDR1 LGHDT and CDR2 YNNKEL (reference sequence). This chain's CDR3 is CASSQAGGYTF. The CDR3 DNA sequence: TGTGCCAGCAGCCAAGCGGGGGGCTACACCTTC.

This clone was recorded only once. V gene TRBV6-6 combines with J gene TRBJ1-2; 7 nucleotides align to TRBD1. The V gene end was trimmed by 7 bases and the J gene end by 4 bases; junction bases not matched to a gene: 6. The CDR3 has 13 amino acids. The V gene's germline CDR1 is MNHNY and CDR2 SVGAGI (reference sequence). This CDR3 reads CASTQGVGYGYTF. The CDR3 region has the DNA TGTGCCAGCACCCAGGGGGTGGGCTATGGCTACACCTTC.

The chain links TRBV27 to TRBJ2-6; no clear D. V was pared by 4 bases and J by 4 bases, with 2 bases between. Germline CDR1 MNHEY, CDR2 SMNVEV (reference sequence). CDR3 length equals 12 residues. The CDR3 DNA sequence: TGTGCCAGCAGTTCCGGGGCCAACGTCCTGACTTTC. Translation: CASSSGANVLTF.

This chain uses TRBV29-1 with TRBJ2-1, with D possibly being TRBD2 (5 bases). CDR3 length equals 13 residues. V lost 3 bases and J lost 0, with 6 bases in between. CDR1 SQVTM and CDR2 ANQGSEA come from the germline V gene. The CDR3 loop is CSVEGSSYNEQFF. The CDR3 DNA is TGCAGCGTTGAGGGGAGCTCCTACAATGAGCAGTTCTTC.

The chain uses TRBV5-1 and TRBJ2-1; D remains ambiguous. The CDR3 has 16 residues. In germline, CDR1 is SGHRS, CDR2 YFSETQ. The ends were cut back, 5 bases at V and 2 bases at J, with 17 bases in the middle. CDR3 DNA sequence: TGCGCCAGCAGGGCCTACCACCATCAAACCTACAATGAGCAGTTCTTC. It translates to CASRAYHHQTYNEQFF.

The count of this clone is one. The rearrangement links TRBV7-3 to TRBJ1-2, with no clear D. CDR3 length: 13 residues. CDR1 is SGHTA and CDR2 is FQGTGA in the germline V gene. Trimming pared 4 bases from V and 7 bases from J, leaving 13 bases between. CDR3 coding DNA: TGTGCCAGCAGCTCGAGGGAGTCAGGTGGCTACACCTTC. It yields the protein CASSSRESGGYTF.

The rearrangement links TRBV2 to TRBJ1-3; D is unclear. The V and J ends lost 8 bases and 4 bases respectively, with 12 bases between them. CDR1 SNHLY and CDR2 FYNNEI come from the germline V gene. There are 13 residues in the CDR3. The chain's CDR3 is CASVPGTGNTIYF. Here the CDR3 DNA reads TGTGCCAGCGTGCCCGGAACGGGAAACACCATATATTTT.

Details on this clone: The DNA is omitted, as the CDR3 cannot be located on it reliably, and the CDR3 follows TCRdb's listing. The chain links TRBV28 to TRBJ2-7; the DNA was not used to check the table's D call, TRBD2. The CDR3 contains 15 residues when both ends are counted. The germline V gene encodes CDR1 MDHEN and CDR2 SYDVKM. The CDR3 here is CASSSSGGSTYEQYF.

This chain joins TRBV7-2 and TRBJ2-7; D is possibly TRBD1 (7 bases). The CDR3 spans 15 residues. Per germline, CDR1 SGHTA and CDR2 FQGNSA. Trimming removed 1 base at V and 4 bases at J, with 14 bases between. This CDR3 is CASSLEAGGGYEQYF. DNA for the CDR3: TGTGCCAGCAGCTTAGAGGCAGGGGGAGGATACGAGCAGTACTTC.

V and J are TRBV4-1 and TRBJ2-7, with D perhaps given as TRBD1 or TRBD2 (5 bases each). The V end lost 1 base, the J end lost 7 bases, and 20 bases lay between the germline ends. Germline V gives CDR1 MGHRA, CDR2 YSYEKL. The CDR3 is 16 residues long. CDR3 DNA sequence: TGCGCCAGCAGCCAAGGGAGCTTGAGGGGAGCGGAGGAGCAGTACTTC. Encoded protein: CASSQGSLRGAEEQYF.

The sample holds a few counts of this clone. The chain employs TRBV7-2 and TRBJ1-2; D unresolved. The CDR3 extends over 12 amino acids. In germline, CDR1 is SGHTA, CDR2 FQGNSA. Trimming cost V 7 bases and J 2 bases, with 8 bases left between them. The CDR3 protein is CASKTLNYGYTF. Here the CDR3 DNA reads TGTGCCAGCAAGACACTGAACTATGGCTACACCTTC.

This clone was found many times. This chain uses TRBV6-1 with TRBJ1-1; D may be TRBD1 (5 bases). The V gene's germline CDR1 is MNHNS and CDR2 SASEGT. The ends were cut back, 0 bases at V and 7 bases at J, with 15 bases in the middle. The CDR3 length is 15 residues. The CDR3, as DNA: TGTGCCAGCAGTGAAGCGCTTCGAGGGCAGGGTGAAGCTTTCTTT. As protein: CASSEALRGQGEAFF.

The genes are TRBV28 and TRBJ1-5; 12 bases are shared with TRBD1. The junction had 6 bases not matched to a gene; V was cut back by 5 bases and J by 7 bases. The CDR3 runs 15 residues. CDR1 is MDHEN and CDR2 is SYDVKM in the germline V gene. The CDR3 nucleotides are TGTGCCAGCAGTCCCCAGGGACAGGGGGCCCAGCCCCAGCATTTT. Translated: CASSPQGQGAQPQHF. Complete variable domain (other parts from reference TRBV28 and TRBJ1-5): DVKVTQSSRYLVKRTGEKVFLECVQDMDHENMFWYRQDPGLGLRLIYFSYDVKMKEKGDIPEGYSVSREKKERFSLILESASTNQTSMYLCASSPQGQGAQPQHFGDGTRLSIL.

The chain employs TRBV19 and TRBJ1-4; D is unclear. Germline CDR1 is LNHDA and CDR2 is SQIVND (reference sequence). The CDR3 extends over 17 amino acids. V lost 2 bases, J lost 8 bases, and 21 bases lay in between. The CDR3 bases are TGTGCCAGTAGTATAAGCCGCGTAGGGCCGACTGGCGAAAAACTGTTTTTT. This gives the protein CASSISRVGPTGEKLFF.

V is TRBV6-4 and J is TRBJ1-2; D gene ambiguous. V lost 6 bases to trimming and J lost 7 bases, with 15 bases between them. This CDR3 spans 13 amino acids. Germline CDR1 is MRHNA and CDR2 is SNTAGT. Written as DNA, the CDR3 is TGTGCCAGCAGCCCCGGCCTCACGGGTGGCTACACCTTC. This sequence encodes CASSPGLTGGYTF.

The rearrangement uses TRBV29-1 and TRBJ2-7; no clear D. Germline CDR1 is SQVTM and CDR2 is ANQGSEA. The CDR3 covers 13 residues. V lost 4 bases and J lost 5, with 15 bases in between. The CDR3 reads CSVVGNSWDEQYF. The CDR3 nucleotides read TGCAGCGTTGTGGGAAACTCCTGGGACGAGCAGTACTTC.